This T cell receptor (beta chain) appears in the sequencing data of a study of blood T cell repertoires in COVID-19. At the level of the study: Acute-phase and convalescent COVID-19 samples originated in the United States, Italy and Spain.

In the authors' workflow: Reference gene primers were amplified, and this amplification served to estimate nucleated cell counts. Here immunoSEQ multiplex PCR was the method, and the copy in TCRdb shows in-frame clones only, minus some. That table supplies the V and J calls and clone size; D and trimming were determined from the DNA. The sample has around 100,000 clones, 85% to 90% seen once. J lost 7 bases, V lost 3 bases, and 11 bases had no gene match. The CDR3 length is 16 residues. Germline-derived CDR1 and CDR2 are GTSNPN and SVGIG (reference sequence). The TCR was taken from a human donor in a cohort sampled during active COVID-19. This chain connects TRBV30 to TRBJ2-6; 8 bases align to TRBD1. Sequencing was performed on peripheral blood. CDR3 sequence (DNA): TGTGCCTGGAGGGACAGGGTCCGACCGGGCGCCAACGTCCTGACTTTC. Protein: CAWRDRVRPGANVLTF.